These 2 T cell receptor beta chains were all obtained from the same sample, sequenced in a study of cytomegalovirus exposure and HLA in healthy donors. The PCR made use of 60 Vbeta and 13 Jbeta primers. Assay: immunoSEQ multiplex PCR; the TCRdb copy retains only in-frame clones and omits some. There are about 73,000 clones in the sample; roughly 69% occur only once, and about 6.9% lies in the top ten. The sample was PBMCs. These receptor sequences come from a woman in her forties or fifties in good health and CMV-seropositive.

The CDR3 is CASSGVGTGSIDEQFF. The CDR3 nucleotides read TGTGCCAGCAGTGGAGTTGGGACAGGGAGTATTGATGAGCAGTTCTTC. This chain uses TRBV6-1 with TRBJ2-1; 9 nucleotides line up with TRBD1. There are 16 residues in the CDR3. V was clipped by 4 bases and J by 8 bases; unmatched bases: 12. Germline V gives CDR1 MNHNS, CDR2 SASEGT.

The chain has TRBV27 and TRBJ1-1; 7 bases line up with TRBD1. With 6 bases clipped from V and 0 bases from J, the junction kept 22 bases outside the gene matches. The CDR3 consists of 20 residues. Germline assignment: CDR1 MNHEY and CDR2 SMNVEV (reference sequence). In DNA, the CDR3 is TGTGCCAGCAGGGATCCCGGGACAGAACAACCTGCCCTAATGAACACTGAAGCTTTCTTT. It specifies CASRDPGTEQPALMNTEAFF.